The 15 T cell receptor beta chains given below trace back to one sample, sequenced in a study of Ad26.COV2.S vaccination and SARS-CoV-2 variants. Data came from immunoSEQ multiplex PCR; TCRdb stores just in-frame clones and leaves some out. The table shows over 450,000 clones, with about 88% occurring only once. Documented treatment: about 20 received Ad26.COV2.S at low or high dose, single or two shots; about 5 received placebo; per-sample allocation not given. On day 63 after the first injection, vaccine and placebo recipients gave samples. The starting material was peripheral blood, obtained in a trial of Ad26.COV2.S vaccine versus placebo. The receptors stem from a person between 18 and 65 years old who received the Ad26.COV2.S COVID-19 vaccine or a placebo.

This chain connects TRBV10-3 to TRBJ1-4; D is possibly TRBD1 (5 bases). From germline, CDR1 is ENHRY and CDR2 SYGVKD. The CDR3 contains 16 residues. V was cut by 0 bases and J by 8 bases, with 16 bases left in between. CDR3 in DNA: TGTGCCATCAGTGAGTCCCAAGGATACGAGGGGGAAAAACTGTTTTTT. It yields the protein CAISESQGYEGEKLFF.

The chain links TRBV18 to TRBJ1-2; 10 nucleotides match TRBD1. Trimming removed 3 bases from V and 6 bases from J; junction bases left unmatched: 4. From germline, CDR1 is KGHSH and CDR2 LQKENI. The CDR3 is made up of 14 amino acids. CDR3 sequence (DNA): TGTGCCAGCTCACCCGACAGGGGGCGTAATGGCTACACCTTC. This codes for CASSPDRGRNGYTF. The full variable domain, completed using reference TRBV18 and TRBJ1-2, is NAGVMQNPRHLVRRRGQEARLRCSPMKGHSHVYWYRQLPEEGLKFMVYLQKENIIDESGMPKERFSAEFPKEGPSILRIQQVVRGDSAAYFCASSPDRGRNGYTFGSGTRLTVV.

This chain links TRBV5-1 with TRBJ2-7; TRBD2 matches 12 bases. The V gene's germline CDR1 is SGHRS and CDR2 YFSETQ. After removal of 5 bases from V and 1 base from J, the junction contained 10 bases not matched to a gene. The CDR3 covers 17 residues. CDR3 nucleotide sequence: TGCGCCAGCAGTTCAGCACTAGCGGGAGGATCGTCCTACGAGCAGTACTTC. Encoded protein: CASSSALAGGSSYEQYF. The entire variable domain, with the rest obtained from reference TRBV5-1 and TRBJ2-7, is as follows: KAGVTQTPRYLIKTRGQQVTLSCSPISGHRSVSWYQQTPGQGLQFLFEYFSETQRNKGNFPGRFSGRQFSNSRSEMNVSTLELGDSALYLCASSSALAGGSSYEQYFGPGTRLTVT.

CDR3 region: CASSQAGQVVNEQFF. As DNA, the CDR3 is TGTGCCAGCAGCCAAGCTGGACAGGTCGTCAATGAGCAGTTCTTC. The chain couples TRBV7-9 to TRBJ2-1, with 7 bases that match TRBD1. This CDR3 region has 15 residues. CDR1 is SEHNR, CDR2 FQNEAQ, per germline (reference sequence). Trimming at V came to 5 bases and at J to 6 bases, leaving 10 bases not matched to a gene.

A remark on this clone: Other DNA sequences in the sample encode the same CDR3. The chain uses TRBV6-5 and TRBJ1-4, with 8 bases fitting TRBD1. V trimming: 5 bases; J trimming: 7 bases; junction bases outside the gene matches: 6. The CDR3 loop spans 14 amino acids. Germline V gene lookup returns CDR1 MNHEY and CDR2 SVGAGI. The DNA of the CDR3 is TGTGCCAGCAGTCGGACAGGGATGGGTGAAAAACTGTTTTTT. The encoded protein is CASSRTGMGEKLFF.

The chain uses TRBV3-1 (or the pseudogene TRBV3-2) and TRBJ2-3; D remains ambiguous. The CDR3 runs to 11 residues. Germline loops: CDR1 LGHDT, CDR2 YNNKEL (reference sequence). Trimming took 1 base from V and 7 from J, leaving 3 bases between them. Written as DNA, the CDR3 is TGTGCCAGCAGCCAAGTCCATACGCAGTATTTT. It is translated as CASSQVHTQYF.

This chain uses TRBV6-1 with TRBJ2-7, with D perhaps TRBD1 or TRBD2 (5 bases each). The CDR3 is 15 residues long. In germline, CDR1 is MNHNS, CDR2 SASEGT. V lost 3 bases to trimming and J lost 2 bases, with 14 bases between them. The CDR3 protein is CASSEQGRVPYEQYF. The DNA for the CDR3 is TGTGCCAGCAGTGAGCAGGGACGTGTTCCCTACGAGCAGTACTTC.

DNA for the CDR3: TGTGCCAGCAGTTTTTACTTCTATGGCTACACCTTC. Protein sequence: CASSFYFYGYTF. This sequence joins TRBV2 and TRBJ1-2, with unresolved D. The CDR3 length is 12 residues. The germline V gene has CDR1 SNHLY and CDR2 FYNNEI. V lost 5 bases and J lost 4, with 8 bases in between.

The chain uses TRBV12-3 or TRBV12-4 and TRBJ1-1; possible D gene TRBD1, 6 bases. The CDR3 sequence is 13 residues long. The ends were cut back, 6 bases at V and 1 base at J, with 9 bases in the middle. CDR3 loop: CASSGQSNTEAFF. The CDR3 nucleotides are TGTGCCAGCAGCGGACAGTCGAACACTGAAGCTTTCTTT.

The CDR3 DNA reads as TGTGCCACCAGCAGATACAGGGGATCAGATCAGCCCCAGCATTTT. It translates to CATSRYRGSDQPQHF. The chain carries TRBV15 and TRBJ1-5; 7 bases match TRBD1. Germline V CDR1 and CDR2: LNHNV, YYDKDF (reference sequence). V gave up 2 bases and J gave up 5 bases; unmatched junction bases: 6. The CDR3 totals 15 residues.

The rearrangement links TRBV27 to TRBJ2-2, with D maybe TRBD2 (6 bases). Germline CDR1 is MNHEY and CDR2 is SMNVEV (reference sequence). The germline V and J ends were trimmed by 6 bases and 2 bases, with 13 bases remaining between them. This CDR3 is 15 amino acids long. DNA for the CDR3: TGTGCCAGCAGCTTCTCCGGGGGTAACACCGGGGAGCTGTTTTTT. Residues: CASSFSGGNTGELFF.

This clone appeared a single time. The CDR3 nucleotides are TGTGCCAGCAGTTACTCTTCCGGATCCTACGAGCAGTACTTC. Its protein product is CASSYSSGSYEQYF. V is TRBV6-6 and J is TRBJ2-7; D unresolved. The CDR3 contains 14 residues. The V end was cut by 0 bases, the J end by 1 base, with 7 bases between. From germline, CDR1 is MNHNY and CDR2 SVGAGI (reference sequence).

This clone was seen just once. The chain uses TRBV30 and TRBJ2-2; unclear D gene. CDR3 length equals 14 residues. The V gene's germline CDR1 is GTSNPN and CDR2 SVGIG (reference sequence). V was pared by 3 bases and J by 7 bases, with 15 bases between. The CDR3 sequence: CAWRFSDLIGELFF. The CDR3 region has the DNA TGTGCCTGGAGATTTAGTGATTTAATCGGGGAGCTGTTTTTT.

The rearrangement joins TRBV7-9 to TRBJ2-1, with 9 bases identical to TRBD2. The germline V gene has CDR1 SEHNR and CDR2 FQNEAQ (reference sequence). CDR3 size: 15 residues. J lost 9 bases, V lost 1 base, and 7 bases had no gene match. The CDR3, as DNA: TGTGCCAGCAGCTTAGGGGCAGCGGGAGGATCTGAGCAGTTCTTC. This gives the protein CASSLGAAGGSEQFF.

The chain links TRBV11-2 to TRBJ2-1; 8 positions match TRBD2. The V gene end was trimmed by 3 bases and the J gene end by 0 bases; junction bases not matched to a gene: 7. CDR3 size: 17 residues. Germline assignment: CDR1 SGHAT and CDR2 FQNNGV. CDR3 in amino acids: CASSFPRGGSSYNEQFF. In nucleotides, the CDR3 is TGTGCCAGCAGCTTTCCCCGGGGGGGGAGCTCCTACAATGAGCAGTTCTTC. Using reference TRBV11-2 and TRBJ2-1 for the parts outside the CDR3, the full variable domain is EAGVAQSPRYKIIEKRQSVAFWCNPISGHATLYWYQQILGQGPKLLIQFQNNGVVDDSQLPKDRFSAERLKGVDSTLKIQPAKLEDSAVYLCASSFPRGGSSYNEQFFGPGTRLTVL.